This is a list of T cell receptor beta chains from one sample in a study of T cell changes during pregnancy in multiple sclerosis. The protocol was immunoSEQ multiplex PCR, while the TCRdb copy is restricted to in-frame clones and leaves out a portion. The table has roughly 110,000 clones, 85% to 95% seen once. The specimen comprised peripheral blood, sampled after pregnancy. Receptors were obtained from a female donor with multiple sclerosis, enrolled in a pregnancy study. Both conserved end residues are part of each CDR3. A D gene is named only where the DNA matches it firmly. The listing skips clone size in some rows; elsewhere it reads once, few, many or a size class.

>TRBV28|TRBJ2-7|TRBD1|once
TGTGCCAGCAGTTTACGAGGGGGCAATAACTACGAGCAGTACTTC
CASSLRGGNNYEQYF
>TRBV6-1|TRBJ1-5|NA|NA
TGTGCCAGCACGTCACAGGTCAACAATCAGCCCCAGCATTTT
CASTSQVNNQPQHF
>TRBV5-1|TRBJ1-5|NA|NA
TGCGCCAGCAGCTTGGACGGTAATCAGCCCCAGCATTTT
CASSLDGNQPQHF
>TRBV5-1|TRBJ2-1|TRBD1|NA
TGCGCCAGCAGCGCCGACAGGGGCGCCTACAATGAGCAGTTCTTC
CASSADRGAYNEQFF
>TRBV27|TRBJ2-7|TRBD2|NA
TGTGCCAGCGCCCTAGCGGGAGGAGCCTTATACGAGCAGTACTTC
CASALAGGALYEQYF
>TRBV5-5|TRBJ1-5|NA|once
TGTGCCAGCAGCTTGGCGGCAGGGCGCGGCCAGCCCCAGCATTTT
CASSLAAGRGQPQHF
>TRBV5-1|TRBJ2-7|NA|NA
TGCGCCAGCAGCCAGGGACAAAGCTGTGTCGAGCAGTACTTC
CASSQGQSCVEQYF
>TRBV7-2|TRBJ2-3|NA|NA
TGTGCCAGCATTCACAGAACCTACACAGATACGCAGTATTTT
CASIHRTYTDTQYF
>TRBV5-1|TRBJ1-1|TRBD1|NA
TGCGCCAGCAGCTTGGAGACAGGGCCCTTGAACACTGAAGCTTTCTTT
CASSLETGPLNTEAFF
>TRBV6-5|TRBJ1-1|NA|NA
TGTGCCAGCAGCCAAACAGGGAACACTGAAGCTTTCTTT
CASSQTGNTEAFF
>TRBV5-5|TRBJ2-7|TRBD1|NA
TGTGCCAGCAGCTTGACGGGACAGGGGAACTACGAGCAGTACTTC
CASSLTGQGNYEQYF
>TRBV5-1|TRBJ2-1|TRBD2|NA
TGCGCCAGCACCCAGAGCGGGGCGAGCTCCTACAATGAGCAGTTCTTC
CASTQSGASSYNEQFF
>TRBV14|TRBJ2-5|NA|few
TGTGCCAGCACTAAGGACTTCCAAGAGACCCAGTACTTC
CASTKDFQETQYF
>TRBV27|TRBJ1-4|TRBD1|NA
TGTGCCAGCAGTTCGGGACAGATTAATGAAAAACTGTTTTTT
CASSSGQINEKLFF
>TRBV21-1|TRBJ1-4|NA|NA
TGTGCCAGCAGCGCTAAGTGGGGACAGGGGGGATCAACTAATGAAAAACTGTTTTTT
CASSAKWGQGGSTNEKLFF
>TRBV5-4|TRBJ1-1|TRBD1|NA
TGTGCCAGCAGCTTGGACAGGGGAGCGAAAGCTTTCTTT
CASSLDRGAKAFF
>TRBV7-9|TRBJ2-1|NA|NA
TGTGCCAGCAGCTCTATTAACAGACCGAAATACAATGAGCAGTTCTTC
CASSSINRPKYNEQFF
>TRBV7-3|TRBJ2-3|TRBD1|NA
TGTGCCAGCAGCGGGACAGGGGGCGCAGATACGCAGTATTTT
CASSGTGGADTQYF
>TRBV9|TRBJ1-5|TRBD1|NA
TGTGCCAGCAGCGTAGGACAGGGCGAACAGCCCCAGCATTTT
CASSVGQGEQPQHF
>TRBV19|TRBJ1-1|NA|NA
TGTGCCAGTAGAGTGGGGGGCACTGAAGCTTTCTTT
CASRVGGTEAFF
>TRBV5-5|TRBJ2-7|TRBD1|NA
TGTGCCAGCAGCTGGGGGACAGGTGCTTTGGAGCAGTACTTC
CASSWGTGALEQYF
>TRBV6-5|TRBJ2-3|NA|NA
TGTGCCAGCAGTCAGGGAGATACGCAGTATTTT
CASSQGDTQYF
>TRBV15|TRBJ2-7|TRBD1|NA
TGTGCCACCAGCAGAGATCCAGGGACAGGGGGCTACGAGCAGTACTTC
CATSRDPGTGGYEQYF
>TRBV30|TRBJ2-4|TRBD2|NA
TGTGCCTGGAGTGCGGGACTAGCGGGGAACATTCAGTACTTC
CAWSAGLAGNIQYF
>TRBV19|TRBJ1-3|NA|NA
TGTGCCAGTAGTATATCATCCTTAGAGCCTGGAAACACCATATATTTT
CASSISSLEPGNTIYF
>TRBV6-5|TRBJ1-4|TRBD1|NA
TGTGCCAGTCGAGGACAGGGTAGAGAAAAACTGTTTTTT
CASRGQGREKLFF
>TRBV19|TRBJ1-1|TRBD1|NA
TGTGCCAGTAGTAAGGGGGCAAGTCCCCTGAACACTGAAGCTTTCTTT
CASSKGASPLNTEAFF
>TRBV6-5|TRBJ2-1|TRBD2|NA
TGTGCCAGCAGTTTCGGACTAGCGGGGTACAATGAGCAGTTCTTC
CASSFGLAGYNEQFF
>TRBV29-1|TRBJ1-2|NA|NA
TGCAGCGTTGGGGGGGACCGAGGGTCCTATGGCTACACCTTC
CSVGGDRGSYGYTF
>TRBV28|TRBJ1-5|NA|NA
TGTGCCAGCAGCCCAGGGAGGAATCAGCCCCAGCATTTT
CASSPGRNQPQHF
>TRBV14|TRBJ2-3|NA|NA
TGTGCCAGCAGCCAACTACTAGCCGCAGATACGCAGTATTTT
CASSQLLAADTQYF
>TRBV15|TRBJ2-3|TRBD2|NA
TGTGCCACCAGCAGAGAGGGACTAGCTACAGATACGCAGTATTTT
CATSREGLATDTQYF
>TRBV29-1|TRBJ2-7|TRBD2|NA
TGCAGCGTTGAATTGGGACTAGCGGGGTCATACGAGCAGTACTTC
CSVELGLAGSYEQYF
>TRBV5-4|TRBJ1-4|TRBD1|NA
TGTGCCAGCAGCCTGTGCAGGGACAGGGGTTTATTGGCAGATGAAAAACTGTTTTTT
CASSLCRDRGLLADEKLFF
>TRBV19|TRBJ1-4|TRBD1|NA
TGTGCCAGTAGTTCACCGGGACAGATTAATGAAAAACTGTTTTTT
CASSSPGQINEKLFF
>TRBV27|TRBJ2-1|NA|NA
TGTGCCAGCACCTTAAGAGCAGGGACCTACAATGAGCAGTTCTTC
CASTLRAGTYNEQFF
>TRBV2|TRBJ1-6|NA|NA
TGTGCCAGCAGTGTCTTTTCAGGGACCTATAATTCACCCCTCCACTTT
CASSVFSGTYNSPLHF
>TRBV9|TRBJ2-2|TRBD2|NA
TGTGCCAGCAGCGTACCGTCGGGGGGACCCCTATTGGCCGGGGAGCTGTTTTTT
CASSVPSGGPLLAGELFF
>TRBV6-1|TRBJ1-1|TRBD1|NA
TGTGCCAGCAGTGAAGCTGGGACAGGGGGCACTGAAGCTTTCTTT
CASSEAGTGGTEAFF
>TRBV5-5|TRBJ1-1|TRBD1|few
TGTGCCAGCAGCCGACAGGGTATGAACACTGAAGCTTTCTTT
CASSRQGMNTEAFF
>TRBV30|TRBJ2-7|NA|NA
TGTGCCCAGTCCCCAGGGGACGAGCAGTACTTC
CAQSPGDEQYF
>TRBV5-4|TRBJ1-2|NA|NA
TGTGCCAGCAGCGGCGGAGGCTTTGCGAATGGCTACACCTTC
CASSGGGFANGYTF
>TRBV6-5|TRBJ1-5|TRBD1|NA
TGTGCCAGCAAACAGGGGGATCAGCCCCAGCATTTT
CASKQGDQPQHF
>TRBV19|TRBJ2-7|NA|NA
TGTGCCAGTAACGGGGGTAGCTCCTACGAGCAGTACTTC
CASNGGSSYEQYF
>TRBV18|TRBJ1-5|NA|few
TGTGCCAGCTCACCAAGCAGGGGTAATCAGCCCCAGCATTTT
CASSPSRGNQPQHF
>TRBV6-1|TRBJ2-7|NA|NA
TGTGCCAGCAACATAGGGGGGGGAGCTTCCTACGAGCAGTACTTC
CASNIGGGASYEQYF
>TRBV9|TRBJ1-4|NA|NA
TGTGCCAGCAGCGGGGCCTTCAATGAAAAACTGTTTTTT
CASSGAFNEKLFF
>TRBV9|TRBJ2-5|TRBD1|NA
TGTGCCAGCAGCGTAGGGGACAGGGGAAGAGGAGAGACCCAGTACTTC
CASSVGDRGRGETQYF
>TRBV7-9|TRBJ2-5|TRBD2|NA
TGTGCCAGCAGCCGATACGGGGGGAGGGAGACCCAGTACTTC
CASSRYGGRETQYF
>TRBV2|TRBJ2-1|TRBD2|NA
TGTGCCAGCAGTGAGGAGGCTAGCGGGAGCAATGAGCAGTTCTTC
CASSEEASGSNEQFF
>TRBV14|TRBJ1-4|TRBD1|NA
TGTGCCAGCAGCCGTATACAGGGGGCAACTAATGAAAAACTGTTTTTT
CASSRIQGATNEKLFF
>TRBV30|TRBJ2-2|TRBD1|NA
TGTGCCTGGAGTGTACGGGGGACAGGCGCCGGGGAGCTGTTTTTT
CAWSVRGTGAGELFF
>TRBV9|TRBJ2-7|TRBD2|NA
TGTGCCAGCAGCCCACTTAGCGGGGGTCCCTACGAGCAGTACTTC
CASSPLSGGPYEQYF
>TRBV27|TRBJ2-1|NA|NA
TGTGCCAGCAGTTCCATAGCACCGCACAATGAGCAGTTCTTC
CASSSIAPHNEQFF
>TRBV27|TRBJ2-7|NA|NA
TGTGCCAGCCAGGGGCAGCTTGGAACCTACGAGCAGTACTTC
CASQGQLGTYEQYF
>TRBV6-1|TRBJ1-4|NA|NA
TGTGCCAGCAGTGTGGACATACATGAAAAACTGTTTTTT
CASSVDIHEKLFF
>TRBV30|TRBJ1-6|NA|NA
TGTGCCTGGAGTCTCAGCAGGGGAGAATCACCCCTCCACTTT
CAWSLSRGESPLHF
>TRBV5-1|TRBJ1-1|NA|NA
TGCGCCAGCAGCTTGGTTGCGGGCGGGGAAGGACACACTGAAGCTTTCTTT
CASSLVAGGEGHTEAFF
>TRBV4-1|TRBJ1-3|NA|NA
TGCGCCAGCAGCCAGATTCTTCAGGTGAACTCTGGAAACACCATATATTTT
CASSQILQVNSGNTIYF